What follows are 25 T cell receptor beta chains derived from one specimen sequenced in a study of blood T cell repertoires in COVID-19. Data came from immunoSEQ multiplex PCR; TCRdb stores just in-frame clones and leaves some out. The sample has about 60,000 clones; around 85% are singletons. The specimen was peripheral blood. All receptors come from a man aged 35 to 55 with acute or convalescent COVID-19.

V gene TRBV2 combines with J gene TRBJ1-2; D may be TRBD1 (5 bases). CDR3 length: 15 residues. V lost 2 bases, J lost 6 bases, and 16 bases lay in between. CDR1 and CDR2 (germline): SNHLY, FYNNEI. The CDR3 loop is CASSESFSGMNGYTF. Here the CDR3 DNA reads TGTGCCAGCAGTGAAAGCTTTTCAGGGATGAATGGCTACACCTTC.

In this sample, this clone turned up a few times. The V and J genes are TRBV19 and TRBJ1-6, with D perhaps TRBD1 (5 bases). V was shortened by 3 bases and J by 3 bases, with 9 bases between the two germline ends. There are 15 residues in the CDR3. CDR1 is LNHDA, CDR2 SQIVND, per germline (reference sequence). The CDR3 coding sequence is TGTGCCAGTAGTATCGACAGTTACTATAATTCACCCCTCCACTTT. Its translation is CASSIDSYYNSPLHF.

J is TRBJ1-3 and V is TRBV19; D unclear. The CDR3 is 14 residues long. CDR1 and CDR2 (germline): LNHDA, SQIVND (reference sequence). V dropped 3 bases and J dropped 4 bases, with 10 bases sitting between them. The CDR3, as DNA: TGTGCCAGTAGTATGAACCGCGAAGGAAACACCATATATTTT. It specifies CASSMNREGNTIYF.

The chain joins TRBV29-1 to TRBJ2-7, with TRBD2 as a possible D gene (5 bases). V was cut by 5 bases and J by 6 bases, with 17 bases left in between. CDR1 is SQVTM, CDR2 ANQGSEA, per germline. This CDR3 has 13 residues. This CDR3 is CSVPGGDFAEQYF. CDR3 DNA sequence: TGCAGCGTTCCCGGAGGAGACTTCGCCGAGCAGTACTTC.

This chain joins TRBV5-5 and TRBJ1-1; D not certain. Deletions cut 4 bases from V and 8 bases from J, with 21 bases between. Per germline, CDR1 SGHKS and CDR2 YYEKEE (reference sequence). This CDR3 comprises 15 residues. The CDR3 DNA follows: TGTGCCAGCAGCCGGGGAGCTGACACCTACCTCGAAGCTTTCTTT. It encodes CASSRGADTYLEAFF.

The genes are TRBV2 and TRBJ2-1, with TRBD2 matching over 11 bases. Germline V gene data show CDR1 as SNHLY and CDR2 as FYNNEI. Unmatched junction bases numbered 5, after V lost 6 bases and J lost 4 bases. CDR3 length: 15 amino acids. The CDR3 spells CASRKTSGDYNEQFF. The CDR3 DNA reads TGTGCCAGCAGAAAGACTAGCGGGGATTACAATGAGCAGTTCTTC.

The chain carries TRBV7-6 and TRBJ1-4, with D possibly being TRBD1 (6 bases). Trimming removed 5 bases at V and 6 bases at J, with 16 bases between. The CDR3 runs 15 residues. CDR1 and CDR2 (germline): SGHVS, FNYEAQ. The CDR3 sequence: CASSPQGLRYEKLFF. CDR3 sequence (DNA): TGTGCCAGCAGCCCCCAGGGGTTACGATATGAAAAACTGTTTTTT.

CDR3 sequence reads: CASSSFDRGYNYGYTF. As DNA, the CDR3 is TGTGCCAGCAGCTCCTTTGACAGGGGTTACAACTATGGCTACACCTTC. The chain carries TRBV11-2 and TRBJ1-2, with 8 bases matching TRBD1. This CDR3 region has 16 residues. V was pared by 4 bases and J by 2 bases, with 9 bases of the junction left unmatched. Per germline, CDR1 SGHAT and CDR2 FQNNGV. Combining the CDR3 with reference TRBV11-2 and TRBJ1-2 gives the whole variable domain EAGVAQSPRYKIIEKRQSVAFWCNPISGHATLYWYQQILGQGPKLLIQFQNNGVVDDSQLPKDRFSAERLKGVDSTLKIQPAKLEDSAVYLCASSSFDRGYNYGYTFGSGTRLTVV.

CDR3 coding DNA: TGTGCCACCAGCTTACGGACGGGATCTAACTATGGCTACACCTTC. This translates into CATSLRTGSNYGYTF. V usage is TRBV15 and J usage is TRBJ1-2; D is unresolved. Germline V gene sequence: CDR1 LNHNV, CDR2 YYDKDF (reference sequence). This CDR3 spans 15 amino acids. The V end lost 5 bases, the J end lost 0 bases, and 13 bases lay between the germline ends. Based on the CDR3 plus reference TRBV15 and TRBJ1-2, the full variable domain is DAMVIQNPRYQVTQFGKPVTLSCSQTLNHNVMYWYQQKSSQAPKLLFHYYDKDFNNEADTPDNFQSRRPNTSFCFLDIRSPGLGDTAMYLCATSLRTGSNYGYTFGSGTRLTVV.

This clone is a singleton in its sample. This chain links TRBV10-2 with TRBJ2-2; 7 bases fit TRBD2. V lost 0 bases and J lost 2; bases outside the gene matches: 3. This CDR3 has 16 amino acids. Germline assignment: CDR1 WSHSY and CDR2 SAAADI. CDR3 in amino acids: CASSESGGFNTGELFF. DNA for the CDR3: TGCGCCAGCAGTGAGTCGGGAGGGTTTAACACCGGGGAGCTGTTTTTT.

This CDR3 reads CASSEAGRGNTEAFF. CDR3 coding DNA: TGTGCCAGCAGTGAAGCGGGGCGGGGGAACACTGAAGCTTTCTTT. The J gene is TRBJ1-1, the V gene TRBV2; a weak D match, TRBD1 (5 bases). CDR3 length: 15 amino acids. V lost 0 bases and J lost 1, with 9 bases in between. Per the germline V gene, CDR1 is SNHLY and CDR2 is FYNNEI.

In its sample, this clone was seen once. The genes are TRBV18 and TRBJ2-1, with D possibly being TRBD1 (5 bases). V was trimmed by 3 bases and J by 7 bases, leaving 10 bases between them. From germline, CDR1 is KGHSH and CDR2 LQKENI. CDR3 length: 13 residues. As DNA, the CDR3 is TGTGCCAGCTCACCCATTTCAGGGAATGAGCAGTTCTTC. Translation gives CASSPISGNEQFF. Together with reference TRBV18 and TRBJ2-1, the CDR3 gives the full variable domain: NAGVMQNPRHLVRRRGQEARLRCSPMKGHSHVYWYRQLPEEGLKFMVYLQKENIIDESGMPKERFSAEFPKEGPSILRIQQVVRGDSAAYFCASSPISGNEQFFGPGTRLTVL.

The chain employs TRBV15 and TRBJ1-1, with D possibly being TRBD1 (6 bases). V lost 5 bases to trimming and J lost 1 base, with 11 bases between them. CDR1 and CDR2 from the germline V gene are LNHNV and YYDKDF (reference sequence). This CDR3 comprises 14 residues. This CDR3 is CATSRGHKNTEAFF. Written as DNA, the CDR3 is TGTGCCACCAGCCGGGGACATAAGAACACTGAAGCTTTCTTT.

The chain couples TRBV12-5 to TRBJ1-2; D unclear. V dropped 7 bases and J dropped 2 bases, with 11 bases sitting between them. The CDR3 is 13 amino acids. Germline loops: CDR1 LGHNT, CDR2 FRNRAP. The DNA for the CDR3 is TGTGCTAGTGCCGTGCTAGTGAACTATGGCTACACCTTC. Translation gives CASAVLVNYGYTF.

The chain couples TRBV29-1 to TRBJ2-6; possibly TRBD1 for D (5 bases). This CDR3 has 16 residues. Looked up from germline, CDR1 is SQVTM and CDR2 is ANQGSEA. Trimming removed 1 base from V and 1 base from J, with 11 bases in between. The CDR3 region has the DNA TGCAGCGTTGAAGGAGAAAAGGGGTCTGGGGCCAACGTCCTGACTTTC. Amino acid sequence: CSVEGEKGSGANVLTF.

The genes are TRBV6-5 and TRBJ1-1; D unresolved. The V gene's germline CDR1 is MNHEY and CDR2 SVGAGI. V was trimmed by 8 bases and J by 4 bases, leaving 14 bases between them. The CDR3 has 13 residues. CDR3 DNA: TGTGCCAGCTCCTCCCAACAGACCACTGAAGCTTTCTTT. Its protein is CASSSQQTTEAFF.

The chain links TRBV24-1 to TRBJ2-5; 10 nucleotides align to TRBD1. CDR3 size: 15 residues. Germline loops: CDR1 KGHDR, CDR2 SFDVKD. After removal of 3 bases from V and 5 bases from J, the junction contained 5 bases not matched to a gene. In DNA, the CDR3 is TGTGCCACCAGTGATGGACAGGGGGTGGTCGAGACCCAGTACTTC. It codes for CATSDGQGVVETQYF.

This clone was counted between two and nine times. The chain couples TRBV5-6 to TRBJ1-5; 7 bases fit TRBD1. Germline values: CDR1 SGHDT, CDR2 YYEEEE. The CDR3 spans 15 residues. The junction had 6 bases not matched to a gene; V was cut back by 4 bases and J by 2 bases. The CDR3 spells CASSLMTGRNQPQHF. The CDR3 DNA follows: TGTGCCAGCAGCCTTATGACAGGGCGCAATCAGCCCCAGCATTTT.

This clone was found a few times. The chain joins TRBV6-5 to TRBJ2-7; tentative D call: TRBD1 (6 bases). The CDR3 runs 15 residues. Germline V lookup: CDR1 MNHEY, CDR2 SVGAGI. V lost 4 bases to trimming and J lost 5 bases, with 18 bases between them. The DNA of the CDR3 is TGTGCCAGCAGTTCGCGAAGGACAGCGTCCAACGAGCAGTACTTC. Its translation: CASSSRRTASNEQYF.

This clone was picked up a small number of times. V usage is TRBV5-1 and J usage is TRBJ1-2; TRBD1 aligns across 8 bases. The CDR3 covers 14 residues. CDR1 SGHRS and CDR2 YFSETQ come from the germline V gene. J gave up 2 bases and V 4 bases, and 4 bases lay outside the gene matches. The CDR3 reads CASSPGGGNYGYTF. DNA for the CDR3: TGCGCCAGCAGCCCAGGGGGCGGGAACTATGGCTACACCTTC.

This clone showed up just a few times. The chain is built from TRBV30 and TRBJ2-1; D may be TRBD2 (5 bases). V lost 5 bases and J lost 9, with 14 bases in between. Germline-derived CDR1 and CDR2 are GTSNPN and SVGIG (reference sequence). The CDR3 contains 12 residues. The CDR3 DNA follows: TGTGCCTGGTCTAAGCGGCGTTCTGAGCAGTTCTTC. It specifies CAWSKRRSEQFF.

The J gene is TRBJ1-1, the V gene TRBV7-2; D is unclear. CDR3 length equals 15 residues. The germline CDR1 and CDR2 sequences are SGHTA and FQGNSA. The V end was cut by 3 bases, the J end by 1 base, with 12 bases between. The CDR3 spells CASSFNSVKNTEAFF. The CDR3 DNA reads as TGTGCCAGCAGCTTTAATAGTGTGAAGAACACTGAAGCTTTCTTT.

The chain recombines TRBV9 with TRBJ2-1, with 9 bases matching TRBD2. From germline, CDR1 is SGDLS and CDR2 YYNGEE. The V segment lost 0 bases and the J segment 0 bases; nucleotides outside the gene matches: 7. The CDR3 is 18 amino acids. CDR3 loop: CASSVGGGALSSYNEQFF. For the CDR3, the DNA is TGTGCCAGCAGCGTAGGCGGGGGGGCCTTAAGCTCCTACAATGAGCAGTTCTTC.

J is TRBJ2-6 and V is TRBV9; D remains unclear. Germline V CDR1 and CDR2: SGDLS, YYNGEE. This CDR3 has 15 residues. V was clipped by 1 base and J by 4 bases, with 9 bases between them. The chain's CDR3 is CASSVPYSGANVLTF. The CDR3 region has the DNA TGTGCCAGCAGCGTACCTTATTCCGGGGCCAACGTCCTGACTTTC.

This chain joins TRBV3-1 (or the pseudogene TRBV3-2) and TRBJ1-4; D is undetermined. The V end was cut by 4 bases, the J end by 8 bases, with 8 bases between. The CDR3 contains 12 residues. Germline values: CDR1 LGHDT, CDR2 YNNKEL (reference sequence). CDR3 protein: CASSLGVEKLFF. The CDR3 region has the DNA TGTGCCAGCAGCCTTGGAGTCGAAAAACTGTTTTTT.